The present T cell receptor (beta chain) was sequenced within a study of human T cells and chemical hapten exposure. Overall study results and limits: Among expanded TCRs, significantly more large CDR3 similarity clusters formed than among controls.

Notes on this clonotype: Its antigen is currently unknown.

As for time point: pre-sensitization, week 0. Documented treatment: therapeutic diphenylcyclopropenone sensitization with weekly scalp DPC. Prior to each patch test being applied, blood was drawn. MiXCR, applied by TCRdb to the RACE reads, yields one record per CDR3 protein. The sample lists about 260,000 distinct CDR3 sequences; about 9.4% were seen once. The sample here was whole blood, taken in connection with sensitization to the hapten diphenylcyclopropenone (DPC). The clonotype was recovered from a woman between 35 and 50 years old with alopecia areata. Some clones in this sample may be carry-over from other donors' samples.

The CDR3, as DNA: TGCAGTGCAAGGGGGGAAGCGGGAGTTAGCTACAATGAGCAGTTCTTC. Amino acid sequence: CSARGEAGVSYNEQFF. This chain connects TRBV20-1 to TRBJ2-1, with 8 bases aligning to TRBD2. This CDR3 has 16 residues. The V segment lost 6 bases and the J segment 3 bases; nucleotides outside the gene matches: 13. Germline loops: CDR1 DFQATT, CDR2 SNEGSKA (reference sequence).